The clone carrying this TCR beta chain was counted between two and nine times. Data came from immunoSEQ multiplex PCR; TCRdb stores just in-frame clones and leaves some out. The table lists tens of thousands of clones, 80% of them singletons. These data come from a study of OX40 agonist ivuxolimab in advanced cancers. V lost 5 bases and J lost 5, with 12 bases in between. Germline lookup yields CDR1 SEHNR and CDR2 FQNEAQ (reference sequence). The CDR3 is 13 amino acids. V is TRBV7-9 and J is TRBJ1-1, with D unresolved. The sequences come from CD4+ or CD8+ T cells sorted from blood, collected in a trial of the OX40 agonist ivuxolimab. This sequence was found in an adult with an advanced solid tumor such as melanoma, head and neck, liver or kidney cancer. The CDR3 here is CASSGMGVTEAFF. CDR3 in DNA: TGTGCCAGCAGCGGCATGGGAGTTACTGAAGCTTTCTTT.